A selection of T cell receptor beta chains follows, all from one sample in a study of T cell responses to AZD1222 COVID-19 vaccine. This table comes from immunoSEQ multiplex PCR, and its TCRdb copy is limited to in-frame clones, with some not included. The data hold about 52,000 clones, with roughly 86% observed a single time. This specimen consisted of peripheral blood, obtained 28 days after the second AZD1222 dose. The origin of the receptors is an adult who received the AZD1222 COVID-19 vaccine. The CDR3 runs from the conserved cysteine through the conserved F or W. A D gene is named only where the DNA matches it firmly. Size values are once, few and many counts, or a class for expanded clones, and some rows have none.

cdr3_nt: TGTGCCAGCAGATTGGAGGCCGGGGAGCTGTTTTTT; cdr3_aa: CASRLEAGELFF; clone_size: -; d_call: -; cdr3_length: 12; v_call: TRBV6-1; j_call: TRBJ2-2
cdr3_nt: TGCGCCAGCAGACGGGACGGGAGCTCCTACGAGCAGTACTTC; cdr3_aa: CASRRDGSSYEQYF; clone_size: -; d_call: -; cdr3_length: 14; v_call: TRBV5-1; j_call: TRBJ2-7
cdr3_nt: TGTGCCAGCAGGAGGGGACTAGCGGGAGTGGCAGATACGCAGTATTTT; cdr3_aa: CASRRGLAGVADTQYF; clone_size: -; d_call: TRBD2; cdr3_length: 16; v_call: TRBV2; j_call: TRBJ2-3
cdr3_nt: TGCGCCAGCAGCTTTCGACCGGGGGATGAGCAGTTCTTC; cdr3_aa: CASSFRPGDEQFF; clone_size: -; d_call: -; cdr3_length: 13; v_call: TRBV5-1; j_call: TRBJ2-1
cdr3_nt: TGTGCCAGCAGGGACTTTCTCTACGAGCAGTACTTC; cdr3_aa: CASRDFLYEQYF; clone_size: -; d_call: -; cdr3_length: 12; v_call: TRBV27; j_call: TRBJ2-7
cdr3_nt: TGTGCCAGCAGTCTCCTAGGGCCAACTAATGAAAAACTGTTTTTT; cdr3_aa: CASSLLGPTNEKLFF; clone_size: -; d_call: -; cdr3_length: 15; v_call: TRBV6-5; j_call: TRBJ1-4
cdr3_nt: TGTGCCAGCAGCGTAGTTCGAGGAGGCAGCACAGATACGCAGTATTTT; cdr3_aa: CASSVVRGGSTDTQYF; clone_size: -; d_call: -; cdr3_length: 16; v_call: TRBV9; j_call: TRBJ2-3
cdr3_nt: TGTGCCAGCTCCCGGTACAGCGGTAGCACAGATACGCAGTATTTT; cdr3_aa: CASSRYSGSTDTQYF; clone_size: -; d_call: -; cdr3_length: 15; v_call: TRBV2; j_call: TRBJ2-3
cdr3_nt: TGTGCCAGCAGCGCTAGCGGGAGCTCCTACAATGAGCAGTTCTTC; cdr3_aa: CASSASGSSYNEQFF; clone_size: -; d_call: TRBD2; cdr3_length: 15; v_call: TRBV3-1/TRBV3-2; j_call: TRBJ2-1
cdr3_nt: TGTGCCAGCAGTACACCGGGACAGACCTACGAGCAGTACTTC; cdr3_aa: CASSTPGQTYEQYF; clone_size: once; d_call: TRBD1; cdr3_length: 14; v_call: TRBV6-5; j_call: TRBJ2-7
cdr3_nt: TGTGCCAGCAGCCTCGGTATGGCCTACAATGAGCAGTTCTTC; cdr3_aa: CASSLGMAYNEQFF; clone_size: -; d_call: -; cdr3_length: 14; v_call: TRBV7-2; j_call: TRBJ2-1
cdr3_nt: TGTGCCAGCAGCTTAAACAGGGGCCAGGGTCAGCCCCAGCATTTT; cdr3_aa: CASSLNRGQGQPQHF; clone_size: few; d_call: TRBD1; cdr3_length: 15; v_call: TRBV7-8; j_call: TRBJ1-5
cdr3_nt: TGCGCCAGCAGCTTGGAGCGGGGAATAGGCGAGCAGTACTTC; cdr3_aa: CASSLERGIGEQYF; clone_size: -; d_call: TRBD2; cdr3_length: 14; v_call: TRBV5-1; j_call: TRBJ2-7
cdr3_nt: TGCGCCAGCAGCTTTGGCGGGGGTTCCTACAATGAGCAGTTCTTC; cdr3_aa: CASSFGGGSYNEQFF; clone_size: -; d_call: TRBD2; cdr3_length: 15; v_call: TRBV5-1; j_call: TRBJ2-1
cdr3_nt: TGTGCCAGCTCACCGTCCCGGGACAGGGACTACGAGCAGTACTTC; cdr3_aa: CASSPSRDRDYEQYF; clone_size: -; d_call: TRBD1; cdr3_length: 15; v_call: TRBV18; j_call: TRBJ2-7
cdr3_nt: TGTGCCAGCAGCTTAGGCCGGGCTGGGGCCAACGTCCTGACTTTC; cdr3_aa: CASSLGRAGANVLTF; clone_size: -; d_call: -; cdr3_length: 15; v_call: TRBV7-3; j_call: TRBJ2-6
cdr3_nt: TGTGCCAGCAGCTTTCACCAGGCCCGACTAGCTATGCCAGATACGCAGTATTTT; cdr3_aa: CASSFHQARLAMPDTQYF; clone_size: -; d_call: TRBD2; cdr3_length: 18; v_call: TRBV13; j_call: TRBJ2-3
cdr3_nt: TGTGCCAGCAGCGACAATGGCGGAACGCAGTTCTTC; cdr3_aa: CASSDNGGTQFF; clone_size: -; d_call: -; cdr3_length: 12; v_call: TRBV7-2; j_call: TRBJ2-1
cdr3_nt: TGTGCCAGCAGCCCCAGCGGGGCGACCAATGAGCAGTTCTTC; cdr3_aa: CASSPSGATNEQFF; clone_size: -; d_call: TRBD2; cdr3_length: 14; v_call: TRBV9; j_call: TRBJ2-1
cdr3_nt: TGTGCCAGCCGGACAGGGGGCGCGTACTATGGCTACACCTTC; cdr3_aa: CASRTGGAYYGYTF; clone_size: few; d_call: TRBD1; cdr3_length: 14; v_call: TRBV2; j_call: TRBJ1-2
cdr3_nt: TGTGCCAGCAGTTCTAGCGGGAGGTCACTGCGGACCCAGTACTTC; cdr3_aa: CASSSSGRSLRTQYF; clone_size: -; d_call: TRBD2; cdr3_length: 15; v_call: TRBV28; j_call: TRBJ2-5
cdr3_nt: TGCGCCAGCAGTCATAAGAACGAGCAGTACTTC; cdr3_aa: CASSHKNEQYF; clone_size: once; d_call: -; cdr3_length: 11; v_call: TRBV23-1; j_call: TRBJ2-7
cdr3_nt: TGTGCCAGTAGGGGAAAGCTGGTGGAGACCCAGTACTTC; cdr3_aa: CASRGKLVETQYF; clone_size: -; d_call: -; cdr3_length: 13; v_call: TRBV19; j_call: TRBJ2-5
cdr3_nt: TGTGCCTGGAGTCGAGTGGGAAACGTCGGTTCCTACGAGCAGTACTTC; cdr3_aa: CAWSRVGNVGSYEQYF; clone_size: once; d_call: -; cdr3_length: 16; v_call: TRBV30; j_call: TRBJ2-7
cdr3_nt: TGTGCCAGCAGTTACGGGCTCTCGCGGATGGGCGCAGATACGCAGTATTTT; cdr3_aa: CASSYGLSRMGADTQYF; clone_size: -; d_call: -; cdr3_length: 17; v_call: TRBV6-2/TRBV6-3; j_call: TRBJ2-3
cdr3_nt: TGTGCTAGCAGCTTAGCGAGAGGGCAGGGTGAAAAACTGTTTTTT; cdr3_aa: CASSLARGQGEKLFF; clone_size: -; d_call: -; cdr3_length: 15; v_call: TRBV7-7; j_call: TRBJ1-4
cdr3_nt: TGTGCCAGCAGTGATACAGGGCGCGAGACCCAGTACTTC; cdr3_aa: CASSDTGRETQYF; clone_size: -; d_call: -; cdr3_length: 13; v_call: TRBV6-1; j_call: TRBJ2-5
cdr3_nt: TGTGCCAGCAGCGGATCGCCCGGCGGGGGTTTTGGGGAAAAACTGTTTTTT; cdr3_aa: CASSGSPGGGFGEKLFF; clone_size: -; d_call: -; cdr3_length: 17; v_call: TRBV9; j_call: TRBJ1-4
cdr3_nt: TGCAGTGCTAGAGAAGGATACGAGCAGTACTTC; cdr3_aa: CSAREGYEQYF; clone_size: -; d_call: -; cdr3_length: 11; v_call: TRBV20-1; j_call: TRBJ2-7
cdr3_nt: TGTGCCAGCAGCCCGGGACTAGCGGGGTGGGGTAGGAATGAGCAGTTCTTC; cdr3_aa: CASSPGLAGWGRNEQFF; clone_size: -; d_call: TRBD2; cdr3_length: 17; v_call: TRBV5-8; j_call: TRBJ2-1
cdr3_nt: TGTGCCAGCACCCCTTGGGGCCCGGCGGATACGCAGTATTTT; cdr3_aa: CASTPWGPADTQYF; clone_size: once; d_call: -; cdr3_length: 14; v_call: TRBV27; j_call: TRBJ2-3
cdr3_nt: TGTGCCAGCAGTTTGGGCCCAGGGAGGGGCTATGGCTACACCTTC; cdr3_aa: CASSLGPGRGYGYTF; clone_size: -; d_call: -; cdr3_length: 15; v_call: TRBV27; j_call: TRBJ1-2
cdr3_nt: TGTGCCACCAGTGATTCGGGCCCTCTAGCCAAAAACATTCAGTACTTC; cdr3_aa: CATSDSGPLAKNIQYF; clone_size: -; d_call: -; cdr3_length: 16; v_call: TRBV24-1; j_call: TRBJ2-4
cdr3_nt: TGTGCCAGCAGTTTAGGCAGGCTCTATGGCTACACCTTC; cdr3_aa: CASSLGRLYGYTF; clone_size: few; d_call: -; cdr3_length: 13; v_call: TRBV12-3/TRBV12-4; j_call: TRBJ1-2
cdr3_nt: TGTGCTAGCAGCTTGGGGGGATCCTACAATGAGCAGTTCTTC; cdr3_aa: CASSLGGSYNEQFF; clone_size: -; d_call: -; cdr3_length: 14; v_call: TRBV7-7; j_call: TRBJ2-1
cdr3_nt: TGTGCCAGCAGCCCTGGACTAGCGGGAGGGGGGGAGGAGCTGTTTTTT; cdr3_aa: CASSPGLAGGGEELFF; clone_size: -; d_call: TRBD2; cdr3_length: 16; v_call: TRBV11-3; j_call: TRBJ2-2
cdr3_nt: TGTGCCAGCAGCCCCCCGGGTAGCGGGATCCGCACCGGGGAGCTGTTTTTT; cdr3_aa: CASSPPGSGIRTGELFF; clone_size: -; d_call: TRBD2; cdr3_length: 17; v_call: TRBV3-1/TRBV3-2; j_call: TRBJ2-2
cdr3_nt: TGTGCCAGCACCCGGACAGGGACCGTCTATAATTCACCCCTCCACTTT; cdr3_aa: CASTRTGTVYNSPLHF; clone_size: once; d_call: TRBD1; cdr3_length: 16; v_call: TRBV27; j_call: TRBJ1-6
cdr3_nt: TGCGCCAGCAGCTTGGGACTAGACAGGGGGAATTCACCCCTCCACTTT; cdr3_aa: CASSLGLDRGNSPLHF; clone_size: once; d_call: TRBD1; cdr3_length: 16; v_call: TRBV5-1; j_call: TRBJ1-6
cdr3_nt: TGTGCCAGCAGCCAAGCGGGGACAGGGCCCTATGGCTACACCTTC; cdr3_aa: CASSQAGTGPYGYTF; clone_size: -; d_call: TRBD1; cdr3_length: 15; v_call: TRBV3-1/TRBV3-2; j_call: TRBJ1-2
cdr3_nt: TGTGCCACCAGCAGAATCGCCGGGGACACCGGGGAGCTGTTTTTT; cdr3_aa: CATSRIAGDTGELFF; clone_size: -; d_call: -; cdr3_length: 15; v_call: TRBV15; j_call: TRBJ2-2
cdr3_nt: TGTGCCAGCAGCTTCCATCAGCCCCAGCATTTT; cdr3_aa: CASSFHQPQHF; clone_size: few; d_call: -; cdr3_length: 11; v_call: TRBV6-4; j_call: TRBJ1-5
cdr3_nt: TGTGCCAGCAGCCAAGATTTTGCAGGGGGCTATGGCTACACCTTC; cdr3_aa: CASSQDFAGGYGYTF; clone_size: -; d_call: TRBD1; cdr3_length: 15; v_call: TRBV3-1/TRBV3-2; j_call: TRBJ1-2
cdr3_nt: TGTGCCAGCAGCTCGACCCGGGCCGAGCAGTACTTC; cdr3_aa: CASSSTRAEQYF; clone_size: -; d_call: -; cdr3_length: 12; v_call: TRBV5-6; j_call: TRBJ2-7
cdr3_nt: TGTGCCAGCAGTTACCCGGGGACAGGACCGAACACTGAAGCTTTCTTT; cdr3_aa: CASSYPGTGPNTEAFF; clone_size: -; d_call: TRBD1; cdr3_length: 16; v_call: TRBV6-2/TRBV6-3; j_call: TRBJ1-1
cdr3_nt: TGTGCCACCAGCGGTGGGCGGAGTTACAATGAGCAGTTCTTC; cdr3_aa: CATSGGRSYNEQFF; clone_size: -; d_call: -; cdr3_length: 14; v_call: TRBV15; j_call: TRBJ2-1
cdr3_nt: TGCGCCACCGGGACAGGGCTGTACGAGCAGTACTTC; cdr3_aa: CATGTGLYEQYF; clone_size: -; d_call: TRBD1; cdr3_length: 12; v_call: TRBV10-2; j_call: TRBJ2-7
cdr3_nt: TGCAGCGTTGATCAGGCCGGGGGCAGTAACTATGGCTACACCTTC; cdr3_aa: CSVDQAGGSNYGYTF; clone_size: -; d_call: -; cdr3_length: 15; v_call: TRBV29-1; j_call: TRBJ1-2
cdr3_nt: TGTGCCAGCAGCCAAGTAAGGATACTCTACACCGGGGAGCTGTTTTTT; cdr3_aa: CASSQVRILYTGELFF; clone_size: once; d_call: -; cdr3_length: 16; v_call: TRBV3-1/TRBV3-2; j_call: TRBJ2-2
cdr3_nt: TGTGCCAGCAGTGAATCGGGAGCTAAGAACACTGAAGCTTTCTTT; cdr3_aa: CASSESGAKNTEAFF; clone_size: -; d_call: -; cdr3_length: 15; v_call: TRBV25-1; j_call: TRBJ1-1
cdr3_nt: TGCGCCAGCAGCATGGACGGCAGCCTGTACGAGCAGTACTTC; cdr3_aa: CASSMDGSLYEQYF; clone_size: -; d_call: -; cdr3_length: 14; v_call: TRBV5-1; j_call: TRBJ2-7
cdr3_nt: TGTGCCAGCAGTGAAAGGCTAGCGTCCACGGGCGGGGAGCTGTTTTTT; cdr3_aa: CASSERLASTGGELFF; clone_size: -; d_call: -; cdr3_length: 16; v_call: TRBV6-1; j_call: TRBJ2-2
cdr3_nt: TGCGCCAGCAGCCAGGATCCCACCCGGACGGGGGAGCTGTTTTTT; cdr3_aa: CASSQDPTRTGELFF; clone_size: few; d_call: -; cdr3_length: 15; v_call: TRBV4-1; j_call: TRBJ2-2
cdr3_nt: TGTGCCATCAGGGGAGGGACCTACGAGCAGTACTTC; cdr3_aa: CAIRGGTYEQYF; clone_size: once; d_call: TRBD2; cdr3_length: 12; v_call: TRBV10-3; j_call: TRBJ2-7